The clone carrying this T cell receptor (beta chain) was seen only a few times. This sample was taken from a study of CD8+ T cells in alopecia areata. The wider study: Severity was scored as percentage of affected scalp area in treated patients.

Looked up from germline, CDR1 is SGDLS and CDR2 is YYNGEE. CDR3 length equals 13 residues. With 7 bases clipped from V and 2 bases from J, the junction kept 6 bases outside the gene matches. The treatment here: oral pan-JAK inhibitor, 5-10 mg twice daily. Extracted RNA was reverse transcribed into cDNA, the sequencing template. TCRdb's table, derived via immunoSEQ multiplex PCR, lists solely in-frame clones and lacks some. Of roughly 250,000 clones in the sample, about 60% were seen once. The TCR originated in a human donor with alopecia areata. The sequencing here drew on CD4+ T cells sorted from blood, taken at week 52, from a patient treated with tofacitinib. The chain joins TRBV9 to TRBJ2-7, with TRBD2 identical over 7 bases. As DNA, the CDR3 is TGTGCCAGCGGACGAGCGGGGACCTACGAGCAGTACTTC. Residues: CASGRAGTYEQYF. The full variable domain, with the rest looked up from reference TRBV9 and TRBJ2-7, is DSGVTQTPKHLITATGQRVTLRCSPRSGDLSVYWYQQSLDQGLQFLIQYYNGEERAKGNILERFSAQQFPDLHSELNLSSLELGDSALYFCASGRAGTYEQYFGPGTRLTVT.